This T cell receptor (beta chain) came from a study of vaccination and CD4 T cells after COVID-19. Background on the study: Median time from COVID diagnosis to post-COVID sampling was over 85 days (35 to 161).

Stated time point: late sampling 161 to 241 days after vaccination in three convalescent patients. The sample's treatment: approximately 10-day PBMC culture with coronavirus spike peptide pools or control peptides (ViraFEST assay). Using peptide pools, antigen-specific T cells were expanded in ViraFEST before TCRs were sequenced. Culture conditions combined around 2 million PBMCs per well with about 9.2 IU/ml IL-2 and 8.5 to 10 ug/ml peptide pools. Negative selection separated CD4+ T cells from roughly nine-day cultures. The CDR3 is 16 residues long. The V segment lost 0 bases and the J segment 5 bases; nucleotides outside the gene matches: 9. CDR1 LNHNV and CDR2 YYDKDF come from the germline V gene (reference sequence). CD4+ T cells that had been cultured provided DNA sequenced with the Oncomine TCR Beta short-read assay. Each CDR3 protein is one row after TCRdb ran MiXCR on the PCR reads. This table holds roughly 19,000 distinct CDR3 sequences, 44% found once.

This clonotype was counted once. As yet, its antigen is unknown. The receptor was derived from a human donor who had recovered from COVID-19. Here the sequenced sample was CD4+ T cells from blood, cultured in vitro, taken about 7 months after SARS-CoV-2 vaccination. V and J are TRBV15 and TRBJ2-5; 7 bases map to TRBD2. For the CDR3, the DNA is TGTGCCACCAGCAGAGATTCGGGAGGCACGGGGGAGACCCAGTACTTC. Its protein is CATSRDSGGTGETQYF.